This T cell receptor beta chain stems from a study of pediatric ulcerative colitis (dated by TCRdb to between 2019 and 2020). Background for the entire study: Pancolitis was present in several ulcerative colitis patients and left-sided colitis in two, and histology consistent with ulcerative colitis was found in all of these patients. From eight or nine newly diagnosed, treatment-naive pediatric ulcerative colitis patients and four non-IBD control children, paired blood and rectal samples were collected. By Pediatric Ulcerative Colitis Activity Index, a couple of patients had mild disease, four had moderate disease and three had acute severe colitis.

During colonoscopy, one to two pinch biopsies were obtained from the rectum for research purposes. Before the diagnostic colonoscopy, none of the ulcerative colitis patients had been given any immunosuppressive medication. Before DNA isolation, rectal biopsies were subjected to proteinase K digestion. The Wizard kit (Promega) was used to extract genomic DNA from the blood and intestinal samples. The full study reports these points: Two rectal CDR3 clonotypes turned up in every ulcerative colitis patient but in none of the controls. For technical reasons, substantially fewer templates were yielded by the blood samples of two patients, and these blood samples were excluded from blood-rectal overlap analysis. Controls, mild-moderate and acute severe colitis patients were separated by rectal repertoire features, and reduced rectal diversity due to clonal expansions was observed in acute severe colitis. Only a few individuals were included in the healthy control group, which was small. Because the repertoires came from total lymphocyte DNA, rare subsets such as regulatory T cells may have patterns that are not reflected. Significantly higher autologous blood-rectal clonal overlap was found in ulcerative colitis patients than in controls, which suggested increased T cell trafficking to inflamed tissue. T cells from blood may have been included in the rectal pinch biopsies, particularly in patients with overt colitis.

A few counts support this clone. The target of this receptor is not known. No per-base quality is available; no much larger clone lies one base away. The cysteine opens and the phenylalanine closes a CDR3 of 13 amino acids. The sequence is cut down to CDR3 DNA, 39 bases in frame from base 1. Relative to germline, V is missing 3 bases and J is missing 5 bases, with 4 bases of the junction outside any gene match. CDR1 SGHRS and CDR2 YFSETQ were looked up in the germline V gene. Through the immunoSEQ TRB Survey service, multiplex V and J primers were used to amplify rearranged CDR3 beta regions from genomic DNA. To keep sequencing depth equal across samples, survey-level depth of up to 500,000 reads per sample was applied. Libraries were purified and pooled, and sequencing was performed on Illumina technology. In the authors' own workflow: immunoSEQ online tools were used for productive clonality, sample overlap, pairwise scatters, CDR3 beta length, V/D/J gene usage and productiveness. Calculated diversity was defined as the number of unique rearrangements divided by total templates, multiplied by 100, and Shannon and Simpson indices were computed as well. Z-score normalized data were analyzed by principal component analysis with the R prcomp function and the ggbiplot package. Morisita's index was used to measure clonal overlap between blood and rectum within each subject. TCRdb stores this immuneACCESS table with in-frame sequences only. Part of the clones is absent; in the studies checked, under half of the shortfall reflects unresolved V genes, and no reason is known for the rest. V and J calls and clone size follow that table, whereas D and trimming were derived from the DNA. The table for this sample lists tens of thousands of clones; roughly 71% of them were counted only once. The leading ten clones occupy over 6.5% of the sample.

This receptor chain uses TRBV5-1 and TRBJ2-7; a stretch of 8 junction bases matches TRBD2. The clonotype comes from a boy between 10 and 17 years old with severe ulcerative colitis. The sample taken for sequencing was gut tissue. CDR3 loop: CASSSKLADEQYF. Here is the DNA: TGCGCCAGCAGCTCCAAACTAGCGGACGAGCAGTACTTC.